The source of this T cell receptor beta chain is a study of CD8 T cells in Susac syndrome. Study-level information: Among the sequenced Susac syndrome patients, more than five had active disease while fewer than 10 were in remission. When blood was drawn, patients with Susac syndrome were on intravenous immunoglobulin alone, on corticosteroids, or therapy-naive. Findings and limits, study-wide: The Susac syndrome CD4+ T cell repertoires displayed no clonal expansion.

TEMRA cells were FACS-enriched, while CD8+ and CD4+ T cells were negatively isolated. This clonotype has just one count. Its antigen is not known. A quantity of about 0.45 to 1 ug RNA underwent reverse transcription using random hexamers. TCRdb analysed the immunoSEQ multiplex PCR reads with MiXCR anew, one entry per CDR3 protein. The sample has about 150,000 distinct CDR3 sequences; 90% to 96% are singletons. The CDR3 extends over 15 amino acids. V lost 0 bases to trimming and J lost 5 bases; unmatched junction nucleotides: 5. What was sequenced was CD4+ T cells from PBMCs. This receptor was identified in a human donor with Susac syndrome. This sequence joins TRBV12-3 or TRBV12-4 and TRBJ1-2; the match to TRBD1 covers 8 bases. CDR3: CASSLAVRGQYGYTF. The DNA for the CDR3 is TGTGCCAGCAGTTTAGCGGTCAGGGGGCAGTATGGCTACACCTTC.